The entry below describes one T cell receptor (beta chain). Only a few counts were recorded for this clonotype. This clone's antigen is unknown. Base qualities are not at hand, and no much larger clone is one base apart. To demonstrate the VDJtools post-analysis software, the study profiled TCR beta repertoires from the peripheral blood of under 15 young patients with multiple sclerosis. The multiple sclerosis patients were children and adolescents ranging in age from roughly 6 to 16 years. Library generation was performed with PCR. Sequencing instrument: Illumina HiSeq 2500. To reduce PCR and sequencing biases, unique molecular identifiers were incorporated into the TCR beta cDNA libraries. Per 1 to 10 million input T cells, some 500,000 cDNA molecules were obtained, such that each molecule approximated one T cell. The patient libraries were prepared and sequenced with the same protocol used for the earlier healthy control dataset. Samples belonging to the same batch were prepared together, multiplexed and sequenced on a shared HiSeq lane. The original methods were these. MIGEC was used to process the raw barcoded reads, and molecular identifier groups with only a single read were discarded before consensus assembly and CDR3 extraction. Clonotype tables were post-analysed with VDJtools, normalizing diversity by down-sampling all datasets to the smallest sample size. In repertoire overlap clustering, CDR3 amino acid sequences, but not nucleotide sequences, were matched to correct batch-related cross-sample contamination. TCRdb handled the public reads itself, with Q25 trimming in fastp and clone calling in MiXCR, and kept productive beta chains. Each CDR3 protein gets just one entry, which takes the most common genes and DNA from the rows behind it. TCRdb assigned the V and J calls; the authors' analysis was not used. The sample includes about 770,000 distinct CDR3 sequences, with around 45% observed a single time. Of the sample, roughly 5% is held by the ten largest clones.

This entry comes from a study of post-analysis software for immune sequencing data (dated by TCRdb to between 2015 and 2017). A note on the overall study: The recorded disease courses included relapsing-remitting, secondary progressive and progressive-relapsing multiple sclerosis, and some patients had no subtype annotation. A subset of samples was prepared in parallel using single-end sample barcoding, then pooled and co-amplified after Illumina adapter ligation. The multiple sclerosis patient repertoires were compared with roughly twelve previously published healthy control repertoires from donors aged roughly 6 to 25 years. Overall study results and their limits: Patients showed significantly higher frequencies than controls for about 5 TRBV segments, among them TRBV5-6, TRBV5-1 and TRBV20-1. Direct clustering with F measure revealed strong co-clustering of samples prepared in the same batch, which led to a batch-effect correction. The control group was slightly older than the multiple sclerosis patient group. Normalized Chao1 diversity was significantly lower in multiple sclerosis patients than controls, suggesting substantial peripheral T-cell clonal expansion.

Reading from cysteine to phenylalanine, the CDR3 counts 14 amino acids. The read is trimmed to its CDR3 DNA, 42 bases read in frame from base 1. CDR1 MGHRA and CDR2 YSYEKL were looked up in the germline V gene. The V and J ends are trimmed by 1 base and 7 bases, leaving 14 bases between them. The rearranged segments are TRBV4-1 and TRBJ2-7; the D gene remains uncertain. This TCR derives from a girl aged 5-17 years with multiple sclerosis. The material sequenced was blood. The sequence in DNA is TGCGCCAGCAGCCAAGGGCCCCTCTCTTGGGAGCAGTACTTC. This sequence encodes CASSQGPLSWEQYF.